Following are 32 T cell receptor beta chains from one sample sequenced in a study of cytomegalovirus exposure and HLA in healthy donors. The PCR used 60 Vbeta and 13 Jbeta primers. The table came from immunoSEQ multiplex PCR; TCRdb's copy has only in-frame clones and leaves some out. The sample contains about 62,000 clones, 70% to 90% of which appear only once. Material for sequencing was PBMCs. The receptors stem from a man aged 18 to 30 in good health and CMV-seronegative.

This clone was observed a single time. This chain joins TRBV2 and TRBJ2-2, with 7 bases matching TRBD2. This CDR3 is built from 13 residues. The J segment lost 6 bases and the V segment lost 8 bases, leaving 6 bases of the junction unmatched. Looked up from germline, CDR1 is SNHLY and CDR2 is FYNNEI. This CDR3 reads CASRATSAGELFF. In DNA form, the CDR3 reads TGTGCCAGCCGCGCCACTAGCGCCGGGGAGCTGTTTTTT. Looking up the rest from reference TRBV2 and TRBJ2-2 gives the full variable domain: EPEVTQTPSHQVTQMGQEVILRCVPISNHLYFYWYRQILGQKVEFLVSFYNNEISEKSEIFDDQFSVERPDGSNFTLKIRSTKLEDSAMYFCASRATSAGELFFGEGSRLTVL.

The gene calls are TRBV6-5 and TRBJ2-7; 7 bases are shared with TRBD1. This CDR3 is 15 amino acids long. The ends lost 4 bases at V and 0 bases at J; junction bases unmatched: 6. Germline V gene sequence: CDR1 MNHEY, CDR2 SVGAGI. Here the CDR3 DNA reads TGTGCCAGCAGTTTTAGGACAGGCCTCTCCTACGAGCAGTACTTC. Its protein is CASSFRTGLSYEQYF.

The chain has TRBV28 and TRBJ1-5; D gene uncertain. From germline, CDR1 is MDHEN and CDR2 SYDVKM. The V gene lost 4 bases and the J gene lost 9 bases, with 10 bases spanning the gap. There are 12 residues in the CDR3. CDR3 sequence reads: CASSSTLRPQHF. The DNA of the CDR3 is TGTGCCAGCAGTTCCACCCTTAGGCCCCAGCATTTT.

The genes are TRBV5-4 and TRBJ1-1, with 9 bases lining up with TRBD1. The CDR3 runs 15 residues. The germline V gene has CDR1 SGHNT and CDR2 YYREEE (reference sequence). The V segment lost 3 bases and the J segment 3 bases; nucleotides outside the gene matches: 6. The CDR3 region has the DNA TGTGCCAGCAGCTGGGAAGGGACAGGGTACACTGAAGCTTTCTTT. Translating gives CASSWEGTGYTEAFF.

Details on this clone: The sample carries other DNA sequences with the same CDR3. The CDR3 nucleotides are TGCGCCAGCAGCCAGGCCGGAACTAGCGGGTTACGGCAGTACTTC. It translates to CASSQAGTSGLRQYF. The chain links TRBV4-1 to TRBJ2-7, with 9 bases lining up with TRBD2. The CDR3 totals 15 residues. Losses at the gene ends were 3 bases for V and 9 bases for J; bases not matched to a gene: 12. CDR1 and CDR2 (germline): MGHRA, YSYEKL.

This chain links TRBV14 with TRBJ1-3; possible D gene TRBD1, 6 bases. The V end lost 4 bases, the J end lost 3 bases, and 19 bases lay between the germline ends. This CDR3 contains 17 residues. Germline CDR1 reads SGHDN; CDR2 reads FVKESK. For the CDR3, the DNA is TGTGCCAGCAGCCCAATTGACAGGAGAAGATTTGGAAACACCATATATTTT. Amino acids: CASSPIDRRRFGNTIYF.

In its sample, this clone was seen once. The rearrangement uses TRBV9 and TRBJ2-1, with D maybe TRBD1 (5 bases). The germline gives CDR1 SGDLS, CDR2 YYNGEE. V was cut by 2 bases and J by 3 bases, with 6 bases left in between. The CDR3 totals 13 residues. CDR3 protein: CASSVQGYNEQFF. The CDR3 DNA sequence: TGTGCCAGCAGCGTGCAGGGCTACAATGAGCAGTTCTTC.

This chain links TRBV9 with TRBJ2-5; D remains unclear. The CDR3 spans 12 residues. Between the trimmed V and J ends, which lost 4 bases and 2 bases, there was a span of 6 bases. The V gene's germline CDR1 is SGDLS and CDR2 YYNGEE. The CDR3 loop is CASSQNQETQYF. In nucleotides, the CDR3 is TGTGCCAGCAGCCAAAATCAAGAGACCCAGTACTTC.

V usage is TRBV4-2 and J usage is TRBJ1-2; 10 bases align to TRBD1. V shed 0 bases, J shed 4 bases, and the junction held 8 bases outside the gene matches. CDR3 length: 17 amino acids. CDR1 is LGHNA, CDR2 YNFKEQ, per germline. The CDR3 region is CASSQDNRQGAVYGYTF. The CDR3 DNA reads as TGTGCCAGCAGCCAAGATAATAGACAGGGGGCCGTCTATGGCTACACCTTC.

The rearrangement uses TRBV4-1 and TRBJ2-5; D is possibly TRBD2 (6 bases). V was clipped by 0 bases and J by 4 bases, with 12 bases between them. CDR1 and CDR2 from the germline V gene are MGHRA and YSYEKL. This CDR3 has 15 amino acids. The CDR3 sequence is CASSQEEGGRETQYF. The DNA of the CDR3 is TGCGCCAGCAGCCAAGAAGAGGGAGGACGAGAGACCCAGTACTTC.

In nucleotides, the CDR3 is TGTGCCAGCAGCTCGGACCAGGGGGGAAACATCGAAGCTTTCTTT. Residues: CASSSDQGGNIEAFF. The chain links TRBV11-3 to TRBJ1-1; 7 bases match TRBD1. The CDR3 runs 15 residues. Unmatched junction bases numbered 13, after V lost 4 bases and J lost 8 bases. CDR1 and CDR2 (germline): SGHNT, YENEEA.

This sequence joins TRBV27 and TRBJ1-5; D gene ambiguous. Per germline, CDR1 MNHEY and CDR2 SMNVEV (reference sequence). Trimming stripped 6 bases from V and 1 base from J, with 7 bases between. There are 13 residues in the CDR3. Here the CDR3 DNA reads TGTGCCAGCAGAGTGAGAAGCAATCAGCCCCAGCATTTT. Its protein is CASRVRSNQPQHF.

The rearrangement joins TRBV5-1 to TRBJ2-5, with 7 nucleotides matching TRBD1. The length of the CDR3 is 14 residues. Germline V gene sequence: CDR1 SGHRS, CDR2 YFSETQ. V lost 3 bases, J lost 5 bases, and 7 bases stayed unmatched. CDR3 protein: CASSSTGAGETQYF. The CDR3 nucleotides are TGCGCCAGCAGCTCAACAGGGGCCGGGGAGACCCAGTACTTC.

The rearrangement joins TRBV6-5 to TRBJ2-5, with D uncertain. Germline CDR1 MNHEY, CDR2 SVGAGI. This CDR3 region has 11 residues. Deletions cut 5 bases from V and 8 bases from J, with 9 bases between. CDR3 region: CASSTYHTQYF. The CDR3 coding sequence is TGTGCCAGCAGTACCTACCACACCCAGTACTTC.

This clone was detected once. The CDR3 DNA follows: TGTGCCAGCAGCTCCGGGGGGGATCCTGAGCAGTTCTTC. This encodes CASSSGGDPEQFF. The chain has TRBV9 and TRBJ2-1; 8 nucleotides agree with TRBD2. The CDR3 loop spans 13 amino acids. The V segment lost 4 bases and the J segment 9 bases; nucleotides outside the gene matches: 6. In germline, CDR1 is SGDLS, CDR2 YYNGEE.

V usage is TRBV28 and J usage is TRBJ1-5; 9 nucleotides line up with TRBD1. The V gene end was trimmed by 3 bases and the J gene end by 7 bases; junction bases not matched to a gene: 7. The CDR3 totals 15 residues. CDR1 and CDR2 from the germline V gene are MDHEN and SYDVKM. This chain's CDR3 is CASSFPGQGSQPQHF. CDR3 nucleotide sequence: TGTGCCAGCAGTTTCCCGGGACAGGGTTCCCAGCCCCAGCATTTT.

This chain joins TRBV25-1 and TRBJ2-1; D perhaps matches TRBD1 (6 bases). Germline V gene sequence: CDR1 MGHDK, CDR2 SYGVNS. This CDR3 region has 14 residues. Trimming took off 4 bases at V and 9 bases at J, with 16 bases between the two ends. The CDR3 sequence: CASSGGLVRGEQFF. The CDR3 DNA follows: TGTGCCAGCAGTGGGGGGCTAGTAAGGGGTGAGCAGTTCTTC.

This CDR3 reads CASSLIREPDTQYF. In DNA form, the CDR3 reads TGTGCCAGCAGCTTAATCAGGGAACCAGATACGCAGTATTTT. The chain joins TRBV11-2 to TRBJ2-3, with D perhaps matching TRBD1 (5 bases). Germline assignment: CDR1 SGHAT and CDR2 FQNNGV. There are 14 residues in the CDR3. Trimming cost V 2 bases and J 4 bases, with 10 bases left between them.

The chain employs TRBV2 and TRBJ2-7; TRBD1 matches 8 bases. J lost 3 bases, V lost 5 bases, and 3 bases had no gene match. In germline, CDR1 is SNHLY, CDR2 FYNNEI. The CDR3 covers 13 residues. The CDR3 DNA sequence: TGTGCCAGCAGTCTGGACAGGGACTACGAGCAGTACTTC. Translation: CASSLDRDYEQYF.

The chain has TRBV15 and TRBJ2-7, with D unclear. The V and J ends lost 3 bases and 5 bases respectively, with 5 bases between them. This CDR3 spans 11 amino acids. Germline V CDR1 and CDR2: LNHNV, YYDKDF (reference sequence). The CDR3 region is CATSSLDEQYF. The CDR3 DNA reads TGTGCCACCAGCAGTCTCGACGAGCAGTACTTC.

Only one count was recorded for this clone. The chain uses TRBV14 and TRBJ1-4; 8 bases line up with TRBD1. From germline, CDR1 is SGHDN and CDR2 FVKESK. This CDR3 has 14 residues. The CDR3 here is CRVPEDRVIEKLFF. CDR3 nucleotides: TGTAGGGTTCCGGAGGACAGGGTTATTGAAAAACTGTTTTTT.

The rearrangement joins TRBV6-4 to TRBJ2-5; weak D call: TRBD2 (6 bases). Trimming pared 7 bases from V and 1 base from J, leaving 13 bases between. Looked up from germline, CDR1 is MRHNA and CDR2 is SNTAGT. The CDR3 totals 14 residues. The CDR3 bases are TGTGCCAGCAACCTGCTAGCGCCCCAAGAGACCCAGTACTTC. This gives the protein CASNLLAPQETQYF.

This CDR3 reads CASSEGSGYGRETQYF. DNA for the CDR3: TGTGCCAGCAGTGAGGGTAGCGGATATGGGAGGGAGACCCAGTACTTC. The V call is TRBV25-1, the J call TRBJ2-5; D may be TRBD2 (6 bases). The CDR3 covers 16 residues. Germline CDR1 is MGHDK and CDR2 is SYGVNS. V was trimmed by 3 bases and J by 5 bases, leaving 19 bases between them.

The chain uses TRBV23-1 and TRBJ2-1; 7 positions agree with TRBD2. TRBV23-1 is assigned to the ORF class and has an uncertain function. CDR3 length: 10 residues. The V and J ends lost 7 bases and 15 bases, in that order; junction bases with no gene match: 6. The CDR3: CASMGGKWFF. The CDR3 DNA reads TGCGCCAGCATGGGAGGGAAGTGGTTCTTC.

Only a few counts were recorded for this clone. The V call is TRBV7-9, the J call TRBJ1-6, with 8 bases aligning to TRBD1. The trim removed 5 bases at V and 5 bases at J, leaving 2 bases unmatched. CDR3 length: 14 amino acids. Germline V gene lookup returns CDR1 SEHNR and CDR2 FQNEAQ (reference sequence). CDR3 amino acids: CASSPTGDNSPLHF. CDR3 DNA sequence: TGTGCCAGCAGCCCGACAGGGGATAATTCACCCCTCCACTTT.

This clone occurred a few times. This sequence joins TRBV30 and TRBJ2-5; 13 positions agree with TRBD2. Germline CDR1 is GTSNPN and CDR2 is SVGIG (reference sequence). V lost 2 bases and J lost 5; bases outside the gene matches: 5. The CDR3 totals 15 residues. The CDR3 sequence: CAWSRLAGGLETQYF. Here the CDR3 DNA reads TGTGCCTGGAGTAGACTAGCGGGGGGTCTGGAGACCCAGTACTTC.

DNA of the CDR3: TGTGCCAGCAGCCCCCTAAGGGGGACCCTGGGTTACGAGCAGTACTTC. Protein: CASSPLRGTLGYEQYF. The chain employs TRBV7-2 and TRBJ2-7; D is possibly TRBD1 (6 bases). CDR1 is SGHTA and CDR2 is FQGNSA in the germline V gene. Trimming pared 5 bases from V and 4 bases from J, leaving 21 bases between. The CDR3 is 16 residues long.

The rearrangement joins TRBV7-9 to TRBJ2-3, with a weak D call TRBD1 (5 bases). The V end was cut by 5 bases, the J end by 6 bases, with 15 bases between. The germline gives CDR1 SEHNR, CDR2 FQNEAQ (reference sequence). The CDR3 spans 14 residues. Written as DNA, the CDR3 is TGTGCCAGCAGCCGTGGTAGGGGATACGATACGCAGTATTTT. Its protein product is CASSRGRGYDTQYF.

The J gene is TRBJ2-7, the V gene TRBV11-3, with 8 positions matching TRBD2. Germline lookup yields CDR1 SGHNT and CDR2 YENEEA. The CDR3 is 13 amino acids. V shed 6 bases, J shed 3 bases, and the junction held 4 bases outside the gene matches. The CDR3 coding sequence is TGTGCCAGCAGTCCTACTAGCGGCTACGAGCAGTACTTC. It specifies CASSPTSGYEQYF.

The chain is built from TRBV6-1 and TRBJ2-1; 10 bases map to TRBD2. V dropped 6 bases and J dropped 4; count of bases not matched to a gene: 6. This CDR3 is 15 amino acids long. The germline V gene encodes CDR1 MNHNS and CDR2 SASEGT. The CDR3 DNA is TGTGCCAGCAGGGTAGCGGGGGGTTTGTACAATGAGCAGTTCTTC. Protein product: CASRVAGGLYNEQFF.

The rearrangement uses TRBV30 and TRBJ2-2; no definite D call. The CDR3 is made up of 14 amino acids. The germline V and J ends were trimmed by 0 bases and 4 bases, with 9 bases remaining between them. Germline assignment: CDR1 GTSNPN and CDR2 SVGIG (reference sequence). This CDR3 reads CAWSVLLVTGELFF. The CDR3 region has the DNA TGTGCCTGGAGTGTACTATTGGTCACCGGGGAGCTGTTTTTT.

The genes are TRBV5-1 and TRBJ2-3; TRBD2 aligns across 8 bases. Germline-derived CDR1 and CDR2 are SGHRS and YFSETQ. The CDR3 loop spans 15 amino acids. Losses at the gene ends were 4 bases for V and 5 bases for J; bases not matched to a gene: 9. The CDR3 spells CASSRVSGVGDTQYF. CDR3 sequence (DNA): TGCGCCAGCAGCCGAGTTAGCGGGGTTGGAGATACGCAGTATTTT. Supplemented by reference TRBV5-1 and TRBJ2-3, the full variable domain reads KAGVTQTPRYLIKTRGQQVTLSCSPISGHRSVSWYQQTPGQGLQFLFEYFSETQRNKGNFPGRFSGRQFSNSRSEMNVSTLELGDSALYLCASSRVSGVGDTQYFGPGTRLTVL.